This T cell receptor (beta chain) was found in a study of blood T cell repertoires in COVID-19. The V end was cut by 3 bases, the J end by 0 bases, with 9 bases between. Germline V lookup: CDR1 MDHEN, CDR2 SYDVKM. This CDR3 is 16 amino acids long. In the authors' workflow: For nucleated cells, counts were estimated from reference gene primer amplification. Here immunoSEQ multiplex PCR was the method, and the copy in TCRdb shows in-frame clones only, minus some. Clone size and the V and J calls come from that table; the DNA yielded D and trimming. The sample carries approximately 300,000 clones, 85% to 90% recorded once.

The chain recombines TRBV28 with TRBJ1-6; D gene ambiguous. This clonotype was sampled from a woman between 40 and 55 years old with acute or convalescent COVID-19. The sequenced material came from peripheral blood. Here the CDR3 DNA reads TGTGCCAGCAGTTTCGCCGGGAGCTCCTATAATTCACCCCTCCACTTT. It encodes CASSFAGSSYNSPLHF.